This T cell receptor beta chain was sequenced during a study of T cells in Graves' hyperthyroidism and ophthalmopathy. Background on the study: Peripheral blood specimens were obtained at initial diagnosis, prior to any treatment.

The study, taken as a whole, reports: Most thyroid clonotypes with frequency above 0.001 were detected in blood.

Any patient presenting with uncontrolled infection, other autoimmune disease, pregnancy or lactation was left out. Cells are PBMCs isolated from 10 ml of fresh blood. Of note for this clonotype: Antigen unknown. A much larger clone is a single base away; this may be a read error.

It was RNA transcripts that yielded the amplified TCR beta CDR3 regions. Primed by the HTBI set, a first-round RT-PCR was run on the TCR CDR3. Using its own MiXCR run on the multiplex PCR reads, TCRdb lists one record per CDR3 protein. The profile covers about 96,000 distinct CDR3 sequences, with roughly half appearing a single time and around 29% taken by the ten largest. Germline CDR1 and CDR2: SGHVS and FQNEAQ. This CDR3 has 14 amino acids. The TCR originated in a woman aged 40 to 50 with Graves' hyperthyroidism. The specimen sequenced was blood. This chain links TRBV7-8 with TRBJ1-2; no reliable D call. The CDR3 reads CASSQGSEAVSYTF. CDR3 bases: TGCGCCAGCAGCCAAGGGAGTGAGGCGGTTAGCTACACCTTC. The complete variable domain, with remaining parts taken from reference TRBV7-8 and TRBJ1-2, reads GAGVSQSPRYKVAKRGQDVALRCDPISGHVSLFWYQQALGQGPEFLTYFQNEAQLDKSGLPSDRFFAERPEGSVSTLKIQRTQQEDSAVYLCASSQGSEAVSYTFGSGTRLTVV.